The 6 T cell receptor beta chains reported below all come from one sample, sequenced in a study of blood T cell repertoires in COVID-19 (dated by TCRdb to the early 2020s). Preparation of the library involved the immunoSEQ multiplex PCR assay. This is the immuneACCESS table as TCRdb keeps it, with only in-frame sequences that have V and J called. A part of the clones is gone; compared with another copy, unresolved V genes explain less than half, and the rest is unexplained. This sample has 200,000 to 250,000 clones in its table, and around 90% of those were observed once. The ten largest account for approximately 11% of the sample. Sequenced material: PBMCs or T cells enriched from blood (not recorded which). Source of these receptors: a man aged 30 to 39 who had recovered from COVID-19.

The chain couples TRBV5-1 to TRBJ2-3; 10 nucleotides agree with TRBD2. This CDR3 has 16 amino acids. Germline trimming cut 0 bases from V and 2 bases from J; bases unmatched to any gene: 3. Germline assignment: CDR1 SGHRS and CDR2 YFSETQ. In DNA, the CDR3 is TGCGCCAGCAGCTTGGTGCTAGCGGGGGACACAGATACGCAGTATTTT. It codes for CASSLVLAGDTDTQYF.

V and J are TRBV29-1 and TRBJ2-7; 7 bases are shared with TRBD2. The CDR3 contains 13 residues. Germline lookup yields CDR1 SQVTM and CDR2 ANQGSEA. Trimming removed 3 bases from V and 0 bases from J; junction bases left unmatched: 2. Written as DNA, the CDR3 is TGCAGCGTTGAGGGGGGGGGCTCCTACGAGCAGTACTTC. It translates to CSVEGGGSYEQYF.

The DNA for the CDR3 is TGTGCCAGCCGAAAAATCAAGGAGGGACTAGCGGGGTCTGAGCAGTTCTTC. Protein sequence: CASRKIKEGLAGSEQFF. The V and J genes are TRBV3-1 (or the pseudogene TRBV3-2) and TRBJ2-1; 13 bases match TRBD2. This CDR3 comprises 17 residues. Germline loops: CDR1 LGHDT, CDR2 YNNKEL (reference sequence). The V segment lost 8 bases and the J segment 9 bases; nucleotides outside the gene matches: 16.

This chain joins TRBV5-1 and TRBJ1-1; no firm D call. Germline values: CDR1 SGHRS, CDR2 YFSETQ. The V end lost 2 bases, the J end lost 8 bases, and 13 bases lay between the germline ends. The CDR3 has 13 amino acids. The CDR3 is CASSFQPSGEAFF. The CDR3 nucleotides are TGCGCCAGCAGCTTTCAACCCTCGGGGGAAGCTTTCTTT.

The chain is built from TRBV7-3 and TRBJ2-2; D is possibly TRBD2 (6 bases). The V end was cut by 2 bases, the J end by 2 bases, with 15 bases between. The CDR3 sequence is 17 residues long. The V gene's germline CDR1 is SGHTA and CDR2 FQGTGA. CDR3 sequence: CASSLVAATRNTGELFF. CDR3 sequence (DNA): TGTGCCAGCAGCTTAGTAGCGGCTACACGTAACACCGGGGAGCTGTTTTTT.

The rearrangement joins TRBV5-1 to TRBJ2-7, with a possible D match to TRBD2 (6 bases). Trimming pared 3 bases from V and 2 bases from J, leaving 12 bases between. This CDR3 comprises 14 residues. CDR1 is SGHRS and CDR2 is YFSETQ in the germline V gene. CDR3 in amino acids: CASSSRTTAYEQYF. The CDR3 nucleotides are TGCGCCAGCAGCTCCCGGACTACCGCCTACGAGCAGTACTTC.